The clone carrying this TCR beta chain was seen ten or more times. As yet, its antigen is unknown. This entry is derived from a study of T-cell memory formation after mild COVID-19. Study-level points and caveats: A second wave of clones peaked on day 37, and their SARS-CoV-2 specificity went unconfirmed. Researchers found some responding clones in pre-infection memory, a sign that cross-reactive memory joined. Clones that contracted from day 15 to 85 were balanced CD4/CD8, while later expanders leaned CD4+.

Researchers used 5'RACE with constant-segment primers to make TCR alpha and TCR beta cDNA libraries that carry sample barcodes and UMIs. Each CDR3 protein is one row after TCRdb ran MiXCR on the 5' RACE reads. The repertoire holds 250,000 to 400,000 distinct CDR3 sequences, over 11% seen once, with about 21% in the top ten. CDR1 is LGHNA and CDR2 is YSLEER in the germline V gene. V lost 0 bases and J lost 1, with 14 bases in between. The CDR3 runs 17 residues. Sequencing was performed on PBMCs or a T cell subset sorted from them (not recorded which). The source is a young man who had mild COVID-19 (a few samples of this study predate the infection). Cell type and time point are not known. The chain is built from TRBV4-3 and TRBJ2-3; tentative D call: TRBD2 (6 bases). The CDR3 DNA is TGCGCCAGCAGCCAAGATCCACCCGGCGGGGGCACAGATACGCAGTATTTT. As protein: CASSQDPPGGGTDTQYF.